This T cell receptor beta chain derives from a study of T-cell memory formation after mild COVID-19. The ends were cut back, 10 bases at V and 4 bases at J, with 10 bases in the middle. This CDR3 is 11 amino acids long. Germline lookup yields CDR1 SGHVS and CDR2 FNYEAQ. Comment on this clonotype: What it binds is not known.

Broader study findings: Memory from before infection featured some responding clones, which suggests cross-reactive memory joined. Chiefly within CM and EM were the contracting CD4+ clones; CD8+ ones were within EMRA. Whereas later expanders leaned CD4+, clones contracting day 15 to 85 showed a balanced CD4/CD8 makeup.

5'RACE with constant-segment primers built TCRalpha and TCRbeta cDNA libraries with UMIs. Each CDR3 protein is one row after TCRdb ran MiXCR on the 5' RACE reads. The top ten clones hold around 13% of a sample with fewer than 450,000 distinct CDR3 sequences, roughly 21% of them seen once. The clonotype comes from an adult woman who had mild COVID-19 (a few samples of this study predate the infection). Cell type and time point are not known. The specimen sequenced was PBMCs or a T cell subset sorted from them (not recorded which). This chain links TRBV7-6 with TRBJ1-2; D gene uncertain. CDR3 bases: TGTGCCATCGGGATTGGCTATGGCTACACCTTC. Residues: CAIGIGYGYTF.